This T cell receptor (beta chain) was sequenced for a study of blood T cell repertoires in COVID-19. Study in general: Nucleic acid was either cDNA or gDNA, and it came from T cells, B-cell-depleted T cells, or PBMCs.

As originally analysed: Estimation of nucleated cell counts was performed using reference gene primer amplification. The repertoire was sequenced with immunoSEQ multiplex PCR; TCRdb's copy has only in-frame clones and lacks some. V, J and clone size were drawn from that table, and D and trimming were deduced from the DNA. The sample lists 70,000 to 100,000 clones, 65% to 85% occurring once. CDR1 SGHNT and CDR2 YENEEA come from the germline V gene. V lost 4 bases to trimming and J lost 6 bases; unmatched junction nucleotides: 14. The CDR3 runs to 17 residues. This clone came up a few times. V is TRBV11-3 and J is TRBJ2-1; 8 bases are a match to TRBD1. Sequencing was carried out using peripheral blood. The TCR comes from an elderly woman with acute or convalescent COVID-19. CDR3 sequence (DNA): TGTGCCAGCAGCTCTGGCGCCGGGACAGGTTCCGTCAATGAGCAGTTCTTC. Protein sequence: CASSSGAGTGSVNEQFF.